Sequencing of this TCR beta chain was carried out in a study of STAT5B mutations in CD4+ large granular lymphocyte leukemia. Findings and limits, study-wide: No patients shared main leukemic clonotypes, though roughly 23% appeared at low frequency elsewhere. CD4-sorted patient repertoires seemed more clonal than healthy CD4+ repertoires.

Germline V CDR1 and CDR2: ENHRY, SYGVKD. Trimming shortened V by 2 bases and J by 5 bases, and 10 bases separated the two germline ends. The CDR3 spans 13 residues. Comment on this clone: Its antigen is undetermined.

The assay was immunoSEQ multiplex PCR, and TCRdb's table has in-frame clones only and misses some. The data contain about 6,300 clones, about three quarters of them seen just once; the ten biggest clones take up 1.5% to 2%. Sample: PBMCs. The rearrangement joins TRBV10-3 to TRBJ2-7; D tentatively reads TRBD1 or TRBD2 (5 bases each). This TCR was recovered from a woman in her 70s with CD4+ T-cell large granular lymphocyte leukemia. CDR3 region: CAISERRGDEQYF. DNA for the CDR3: TGTGCCATCAGTGAGAGAAGGGGAGACGAGCAGTACTTC.